The rows below give T cell receptor beta chains drawn from one sample of a study of cytomegalovirus exposure and HLA in healthy donors. Sequencing was performed with immunoSEQ multiplex PCR; in TCRdb, only in-frame clones are kept and a portion is missing. The data contain 100,000 to 150,000 clones, roughly a tenth of them singletons. The sequenced sample was PBMCs. These receptors originate from a woman in her late teens or twenties in good health and CMV-seropositive. Both conserved end residues are part of each CDR3. Fields, in order: V gene, J gene, clone size, CDR3 protein. Only some rows state a clone size, as once, few, many or a class for expanded clones.

TRBV11-2	TRBJ2-7	NA	CASSRLASGPSYEQYF
TRBV30	TRBJ1-2	NA	CAWSVAGGGIGYTF
TRBV6-5	TRBJ2-2	few	CASSYQGVRTGELFF
TRBV11-2	TRBJ2-1	NA	CASSLVGPGVQFF
TRBV29-1	TRBJ2-1	NA	CSVSGRAYNEQFF
TRBV5-4	TRBJ1-1	NA	CASSLVEHNTEAFF
TRBV25-1	TRBJ1-1	NA	CASRGTGRLQAFF
TRBV4-1	TRBJ2-1	few	CASSQAGAGGSGEQFF
TRBV7-2	TRBJ2-2	few	CASSSSGELFF
TRBV11-3	TRBJ2-5	NA	CASSLVSGGQETQYF
TRBV5-1	TRBJ2-3	few	CASRILAGVDTQYF
TRBV25-1	TRBJ1-1	NA	CASSGRTGDTEAFF
TRBV19	TRBJ1-5	NA	CASSIDTGGNQPQHF
TRBV28	TRBJ1-2	few	CASSLTGAYGYTF
TRBV5-1	TRBJ2-1	NA	CASSTQINSYNEQFF
TRBV2	TRBJ2-7	few	CASSERPPGNEQYF
TRBV7-7	TRBJ2-5	NA	CASSLGRGEETQYF